This entry concerns a single TCR beta chain. Its antigen is not yet known. Base qualities are not at hand, and no much larger clone is one base apart. The sample originates from a study of CD8+ T cells in alopecia areata (dated by TCRdb to 2016 to 2019). In the study overall: The treated patients took part in an open-label pilot trial in which moderate-to-severe alopecia areata was treated with oral tofacitinib at 5 to 10 mg twice daily. TCRbeta CDR3 regions were amplified by immunoSEQ multiplex PCR with 35 Vbeta forward and 13 Jbeta reverse primers. RNA came from the PAXgene miRNA kit for fixed scalp, the miRNeasy kit for PBMCs, and the RNeasy kit for mouse skin. Scalp clonality was compared among normal scalp (n=4), patchy alopecia areata scalp (n=8), and alopecia totalis/universalis scalp (n=8). Tofacitinib was given for 6 to 18 months, followed by 6 months of follow-up off drug to assess delayed response and recurrence. In treated patients, disease severity was measured using the SALT score, which gives the percentage of scalp surface area affected. On the human side, TCRbeta sequencing was run on scalp tissue and on sorted CD4+ and CD8+ peripheral blood T cells from healthy controls and from alopecia areata patients with either patchy or totalis/universalis disease. The study used high-throughput TCRbeta sequencing to examine T cell clonal expansion in alopecia areata, in both the C3H/HeJ mouse model and human patients. Patients on tofacitinib were biopsied at baseline and after 4 and 24 weeks of treatment, and several of the patients also had a later scalp biopsy.

Trimming removed 0 bases from V and 4 bases from J; the gene matches leave 4 bases unexplained. From a lookup of the germline V gene, CDR1 and CDR2 are LGHNA and YSLEER. Its CDR3 holds 15 amino acids, cysteine through phenylalanine. Only the CDR3 portion is preserved as DNA: 45 bases, with reading frame beginning at the first base. Overall study outcomes, separate from this receptor: Scalp clonality and the number of expanded CD8+ clones among the top 100 scalp clones were significantly decreased by tofacitinib. Scalp TCR repertoire analysis is complicated because resident alphabeta T cells in normal human skin are also sequenced, whereas mouse skin is dominated by gammadelta T cells. The treated cohort was small, with a single nonresponder, so links between baseline CD8+ expansion and response need larger studies. Compared with mice, TCR sequences shared between patients were less clear, possibly partly because of HLA diversity across the patient population. During tofacitinib treatment, many expanded lesional clones stuck around in both scalp and blood, and this persistence may partly explain why relapse happens after treatment is stopped. Compared with normal scalp, lesional scalp, particularly in alopecia totalis/universalis, had higher clonality and more expanded CD8+ clones, which suggests antigenic drive.

Receptor libraries were prepared by the immunoSEQ multiplex PCR assay. RNA was extracted from all samples and reverse transcribed into cDNA as template for TCR sequencing. SuperScript III was used to make first-strand cDNA, primed with a 2:1 mix of oligo-dT and random hexamers. A synthetic immune receptor repertoire was used to measure amplification bias, and any remaining bias was corrected computationally. In the source study's methods: Raw reads were preprocessed for error removal, and CDR3 was defined according to IMGT conventions as running from the conserved cysteine to phenylalanine. Clonality was calculated as 1 minus Shannon entropy normalized by log2 of the number of productive unique TCRs. Whether each scalp clone was CD4 or CD8 was inferred by checking scalp TCRbeta sequences against the CD4 and CD8 repertoires from sorted blood. TCRdb mirrors the immuneACCESS table, restricted to in-frame sequences. Some clones are absent from its copies; in checked studies, under half trace to an unresolved V gene, and the reason for the others is unknown. V, J and clone size derive from that table, while D and trimming were established from the DNA sequence. This sample comprises roughly 200,000 clones, 50% to 65% of them detected only once. Under 14% of the sample belongs to the ten largest clones.

The sample's time point label is to be understood as: about 25 weeks on oral tofacitinib. Reading the label with the study, this specimen's treatment or condition is: oral pan-JAK inhibitor, 5-10 mg twice daily. Lesional scalp punch biopsies and peripheral blood were obtained from alopecia areata patients. PBMCs were separated by density centrifugation and stained for CD3, CD4 and CD8, after which CD4+ and CD8+ T cells were sorted on a FACSAria. The specimen was CD8+ T cells sorted from blood, collected at week 24, from a patient treated with tofacitinib. The sequence is built from TRBV4-3 and TRBJ2-7; 9 middle bases align to TRBD1. This receptor was identified in a human donor with alopecia areata. CDR3 protein: CASSQDTGGRYEQYF. The nucleotide sequence reads as follows: TGCGCCAGCAGCCAAGATACAGGGGGCCGATACGAGCAGTACTTC.